The T cell receptor beta chain under discussion was sequenced for a study of shared clonotypes between healthy human individuals (dated by TCRdb to about 2020). Context from the whole study: The cohort included a few men and two women between 18 and 49 years of age. For each donor, three plates each were used for CD4 naive and CD4 memory, two plates were used for CD8 naive, and one plate was used for CD8 memory. To estimate repertoire size and how much clonotype sharing occurs between individuals, the study deeply sequenced the blood TCR repertoires of roughly 5 healthy adults. To increase sequencing depth and limit assay-specific biases, TCR repertoire library preparation and sequencing were carried out by different laboratories using diverse techniques. Per donor, leukapheresis produced somewhere between about 0.94 and 9.5 billion PBMCs. The paper as a whole reports these results and caveats: Even with the large sequencing depth, rarefaction of the sorted-subset datasets indicated that sequencing was incomplete. Sampling was limited to blood, and TCR repertoires in tissue likely differ from TCR repertoires in blood. Naive subsets generally had larger estimated clonotype richness than memory subsets did. Because the study included a small number of donors, the genetic and exposure-history diversity represented was limited. When a few donors were compared, the shared fraction of clonotypes was roughly 5% for naive CD4, approximately 3.5% for naive CD8, 2.3% for memory CD4, and 0.4% for memory CD8. Based on pairwise subsampling, the degree of clonotype sharing among donors was expected to be affected by sequencing depth. Compared with non-shared clonotypes, clonotypes shared by all four sorted-subset donors had higher generation probabilities.

TCR CDR3 regions were amplified from genomic DNA by multiplex PCR using the deep immunoSEQ assay. Extracted genomic DNA from each cell subset was distributed evenly across all wells of several immunoSEQ 96-well plates, and each plate was treated as a replicate. For sorted subsets, each replicate PCR was loaded with about 200 ng genomic DNA, equivalent to 30,000 or so T cell genomes. Purified libraries were measured with a Qubit 3.0 fluorometer, size-checked on a Bioanalyzer 2100, and measured again with the KAPA Library Quantification kit. A separate single-read 150-cycle Illumina NextSeq 550 flow cell was used to sequence each immunoSEQ 96-well plate. Processing in the source paper ran as follows. Because the immunoSEQ output included only junctional sequences and no quality scores, the filtering could not be the same as the filtering used for full-length reads. To assign V/J genes and CDR3, sequences were annotated using PyIR, a Python wrapper for IgBLAST v1.9, with IMGT germline references. Reads were filtered out if the reads had weak V/J assignments (E-value above 1e-6), no CDR3, stop codons, out-of-frame junctions, or ambiguous translated residues. V3J clonotypes were defined by identical inferred V gene, J gene, and CDR3 amino acid sequence. To compute the percentage overlap between repertoires, the number of shared unique clonotypes was divided by the size of the smaller repertoire. RTK rarefaction, the Chao1 estimator, and Recon v2.1 estimates of unobserved clonotypes were used to assess repertoire richness. Generation probabilities for all TCRbeta clonotypes obtained by the gDNA method from a handful of donors were computed using OLGA. Held by TCRdb, this immuneACCESS table contains in-frame sequences only and omits some clones. Under half of the omission traces to an unresolved V gene where checked; the cause of the rest is unknown. The V and J calls and the clone size are those of that table, but D and trimming were determined from the DNA. The sample table holds over 2 million clones, of which about nine tenths were seen once. Jointly, the top ten make up approximately 0.4% of the sample.

The germline V gene (reference sequence) yields LNHDA for CDR1 and SQIVND for CDR2. The CDR3 holds 14 amino acids from the cysteine to the phenylalanine. Of the read, only the CDR3 DNA is kept; its 42 bases are in frame from base 1. The junction carries 12 bases between V and J, which are trimmed by 4 bases and 4 bases respectively. Healthy HIV-negative adults with no recently reported acute infections or vaccinations were included as donors. Every donor was a Caucasian adult residing in Nashville, Tennessee, USA. CD4+ T cells were enriched by magnetic negative selection; naive cells were then positively selected on CD45RA, and the negative fraction formed the memory subset. Blood was obtained by leukapheresis, after which PBMCs were separated by Ficoll-Histopaque density gradient centrifugation and cryopreserved in liquid nitrogen vapor phase. Analytical flow cytometry was used to check the purity and quantity of every magnetically sorted T cell population. Genomic DNA was isolated from each sorted fraction and quantified by UV absorbance on a Nanodrop 2000c.

Points on this clone: Its antigen is still unknown. One base away there is no much larger clone; base qualities are not given.

The V gene is TRBV19 and the J gene is TRBJ2-3; the D gene remains uncertain. This TCR was sampled from a man aged 18 to 30 in good health. Some clones in this sample may be carry-over from other donors' samples. Material: naive CD4+ T cells from PBMCs. According to the study, the label for this sample's cell subset or site signals: CD45RA+ positively selected. The sequenced DNA is TGTGCCAGTAGTAAACAGACACCGCCAGATACGCAGTATTTT. This sequence encodes CASSKQTPPDTQYF.